This is a list of T cell receptor beta chains from one sample in a study of T cells after posttransplantation cyclophosphamide. Here immunoSEQ multiplex PCR was the method, and the copy in TCRdb shows in-frame clones only, minus some. There are 34,000 or so clones in the sample, none observed a single time. Sequencing input: PBMCs. The receptor source for this set is a woman in her fifties or sixties in good health and a related stem cell transplant donor. Each CDR3 is given with its conserved first and last residue. A D gene is named only where the DNA matches it firmly. Not every row has a clone size; where given, it reads once, few, many or a size class.

V,size,D,J,DNA,CDR3
TRBV19,many,TRBD2,TRBJ2-3,TGTGCCAGTACCCCTTTTTGGGCTAGCGGGAGACCTAGCACAGATACGCAGTATTTT,CASTPFWASGRPSTDTQYF
TRBV6-6,many,-,TRBJ2-1,TGTGCCAGCAGGGACAGTTACAATGAGCAGTTCTTC,CASRDSYNEQFF
TRBV19,many,TRBD2,TRBJ2-1,TGTGCCAGTAGTAGGGGACTAGCGGTCTCCTACAATGAGCAGTTCTTC,CASSRGLAVSYNEQFF
TRBV20-1,many,TRBD2,TRBJ2-1,TGCAGTGCCGCAAGGACTAGTGAGCAGTTCTTC,CSAARTSEQFF
TRBV29-1,many,-,TRBJ1-2,TGCAGCGTTGGAAGCTACTATGGCTACACCTTC,CSVGSYYGYTF
TRBV10-3,many,TRBD2,TRBJ2-1,TGTGCCATCAGTGAGTCCAGCGGGAGGGATAGGAATGAGCAGTTCTTC,CAISESSGRDRNEQFF
TRBV7-3,many,-,TRBJ2-2,TGTGCCAGCAGCCCCTCGACTTTGAACACCGGGGAGCTGTTTTTT,CASSPSTLNTGELFF
TRBV4-1,many,-,TRBJ2-2,TGCGCCAGCAGCCAACTAGGGTTGACAGAAACCGGGGAGCTGTTTTTT,CASSQLGLTETGELFF
TRBV19,many,TRBD1,TRBJ2-4,TGTGCCAGTAGAGGGACAGGCGGAGAAAACATTCAGTACTTC,CASRGTGGENIQYF
TRBV7-6,many,-,TRBJ2-7,TGTGCCAGCAGCTTACCCTCGTCCTACGAGCAGTACTTC,CASSLPSSYEQYF
TRBV9,many,TRBD2,TRBJ2-1,TGTGCCAGCAGCGACAACCCCACTAGCGATGAGCAGTTCTTC,CASSDNPTSDEQFF
TRBV5-4,many,-,TRBJ1-1,TGTGCCAGCAGCTCCCCCCAACAGGGTGGCACTGAAGCTTTCTTT,CASSSPQQGGTEAFF
TRBV5-1,many,-,TRBJ2-2,TGCGCCAGCAGCCTACAGGTCACCGGGGAGCTGTTTTTT,CASSLQVTGELFF
TRBV27,many,TRBD2,TRBJ2-1,TGTGCCAGCAGGTCTAGCGGTAGCTCCTACAATGAGCAGTTCTTC,CASRSSGSSYNEQFF
TRBV6-1,many,-,TRBJ1-1,TGTGCCAGCAGTGAGTGGGGGCGAGGTCAGAGAGACACTGAAGCTTTCTTT,CASSEWGRGQRDTEAFF
TRBV6-4,many,TRBD1,TRBJ2-3,TGTGCCAGCAGTCCCGGGACAGGGAGGTCTGGTACGCAGTATTTT,CASSPGTGRSGTQYF
TRBV6-2/TRBV6-3,many,TRBD2,TRBJ2-7,TGTGCCAGCAGTACCGGGACTAGCGGGAGGGCCTCTGGCTACGAGCAGTACTTC,CASSTGTSGRASGYEQYF
TRBV18,many,-,TRBJ1-1,TGTGCCAGCTCCGGGTCTTTGAACACTGAAGCTTTCTTT,CASSGSLNTEAFF
TRBV6-1,-,-,TRBJ2-2,TGTGCCAGCAGGGAGGGGCCGAACACCGGGGAGCTGTTTTTT,CASREGPNTGELFF
TRBV5-1,many,-,TRBJ1-1,TGCGCCAGCAGCCGAGAGGGCCAGGCGAACACTGAAGCTTTCTTT,CASSREGQANTEAFF
TRBV5-4,few,-,TRBJ2-1,TGTGCCAGCAGCCCGAGAACATACAATGAGCAGTTCTTC,CASSPRTYNEQFF
TRBV7-9,many,TRBD1,TRBJ1-2,TGTGCCAGCAACAGGGCCGGGACAGGCTATGGCTACACCTTC,CASNRAGTGYGYTF
TRBV12-3/TRBV12-4,-,TRBD2,TRBJ2-1,TGTGCCAGTAGGGCCCGAGGGGCGGGGGACAATGAGCAGTTCTTC,CASRARGAGDNEQFF
TRBV9,many,-,TRBJ2-1,TGTGCCAGCAGCGTAGCGGGTGTCAATGAGCAGTTCTTC,CASSVAGVNEQFF
TRBV24-1,many,TRBD1,TRBJ2-1,TGTGCCACCAGTGATTCCGGGACAGCCAATGAGCAGTTCTTC,CATSDSGTANEQFF
TRBV6-2/TRBV6-3,many,-,TRBJ2-7,TGTGCCAGCAGTCGGCCGGGACTCAGCTCCTACGAGCAGTACTTC,CASSRPGLSSYEQYF
TRBV10-2,few,-,TRBJ1-5,TGCGCCAGCAGCCTTAGTTATAGCAATCAGCCCCAGCATTTT,CASSLSYSNQPQHF
TRBV6-1,many,TRBD1,TRBJ1-1,TGTGCCAGCAGACACCTATGGGACAGCAACACTGAAGCTTTCTTT,CASRHLWDSNTEAFF
TRBV15,many,TRBD1,TRBJ1-1,TGTGCCACCAGCTTACCGACAGGGGGCAAGACTGAAGCTTTCTTT,CATSLPTGGKTEAFF
TRBV7-3,many,-,TRBJ1-1,TGTGCCAGCAGCTTAATGGAGGGGAACACTGAAGCTTTCTTT,CASSLMEGNTEAFF
TRBV6-2/TRBV6-3,many,-,TRBJ2-3,TGTGCCAGCAGGATGAGCGGAGGTGGTAACACAGATACGCAGTATTTT,CASRMSGGGNTDTQYF
TRBV5-1,few,-,TRBJ2-3,TGCGCCAGCAGCTTTGTGGGGGGATCAACAGATACGCAGTATTTT,CASSFVGGSTDTQYF
TRBV7-8,-,TRBD2,TRBJ2-5,TGTGCCAGCAGCGCGGGACTAGCGGGAGCGGCTCGGAGGCAGACCCAGTACTTC,CASSAGLAGAARRQTQYF
TRBV9,many,TRBD1,TRBJ2-1,TGTGCCAGCAGCCGTACGGGGACAGCATACAATGAGCAGTTCTTC,CASSRTGTAYNEQFF
TRBV5-4,many,TRBD2,TRBJ2-1,TGTGCCAGCAGATCACCGGGACTAGCGGACAATGAGCAGTTCTTC,CASRSPGLADNEQFF
TRBV19,many,TRBD1,TRBJ1-3,TGTGCCAGTAGTATACGCGGACAGGATAGAAGTCGCTCTGGAAACACCATATATTTT,CASSIRGQDRSRSGNTIYF
TRBV19,many,TRBD1,TRBJ2-5,TGTGCCAGTAACCTGGGTTGGGGACAGGGAGAAGAGACCCAGTACTTC,CASNLGWGQGEETQYF
TRBV5-4,many,TRBD2,TRBJ2-2,TGTGCCAGCAGCGGGACTAGCCGGAACACCGGGGAGCTGTTTTTT,CASSGTSRNTGELFF
TRBV10-3,many,-,TRBJ2-1,TGTGCCATCAGTGAGTCGTATGCAGTAGCGGCCAATGAGCAGTTCTTC,CAISESYAVAANEQFF
TRBV11-3,many,TRBD1,TRBJ2-7,TGTGCCAGCAGCCGGATGGAGACAGGGATCGTCGAGCAGTACTTC,CASSRMETGIVEQYF
TRBV5-4,many,-,TRBJ2-4,TGTGCCAGCAGGCTGGACAGAAATCCTAACATTCAGTACTTC,CASRLDRNPNIQYF
TRBV30,-,TRBD1,TRBJ2-7,TGTGCCGTGACAGGGACCTACGAGCAGTACTTC,CAVTGTYEQYF